The sequence of this T cell receptor (beta chain) was determined in a study of breast tumors, draining lymph nodes, adjacent tissues. Study results and caveats: Compared with lymph nodes, tumors were less diverse; compared with nontumor tissue, more. Luminal-like breast cancer showed significantly greater tumor-nontumor repertoire similarity than basal-like breast cancer did.

Of note for this clonotype: Its specificity is not known.

The lymph nodes were axillary draining lymph nodes from breast cancer patients. Germline CDR1 and CDR2: SNHLY and FYNNEI. V lost 5 bases to trimming and J lost 0 bases, with 12 bases between them. CDR3 length: 15 amino acids. TCRdb processed the multiplex PCR reads anew with MiXCR; each CDR3 protein has one entry. The data contain about 110,000 distinct CDR3 sequences, less than 40% of them singletons. V gene TRBV2 combines with J gene TRBJ2-3; D unresolved. This TCR came from a female donor with breast cancer. Some clones in this sample may be carry-over from other donors' samples. The sequenced sample consisted of axillary lymph node tissue. This chain's CDR3 is CASSHPQSSTDTQYF. The CDR3 DNA sequence: TGTGCCAGCAGTCATCCCCAGAGTAGCACAGATACGCAGTATTTT.